The 32 T cell receptor beta chains presented below share a single source sample, sequenced in a study of blood T cells in healthy people across ages. A J-beta primer mix and a sample-barcoded 5' primer were used in a second PCR of roughly 7 to 12 cycles. Each CDR3 protein gets one entry after TCRdb re-called the 5' RACE reads with MiXCR. Of approximately 940,000 distinct CDR3 sequences listed, about 48% are singletons. The sample consisted of blood. The source of these receptors is a man between 25 and 39 years old in good health.

This clonotype has a single count. One junction end disagrees with the germline gene, perhaps due to a read error. The chain recombines TRBV7-2 with TRBJ2-4; the D gene could be TRBD1 or TRBD2 (5 bases each). The CDR3 spans 15 residues. Germline loops: CDR1 SGHTA, CDR2 FQGNSA. The CDR3 here is CASSPPGTVGNSQYF. The CDR3 DNA reads as TGTGCCAGCAGCCCCCCCGGGACGGTCGGAAACAGTCAGTACTTC.

The chain joins TRBV6-2 or TRBV6-3 to TRBJ2-1; a possible D gene is TRBD2 (7 bases). This CDR3 has 17 amino acids. Germline values: CDR1 MNHEY, CDR2 SVGEGT. The germline V and J ends were trimmed by 0 bases and 7 bases, with 19 bases remaining between them. CDR3 loop: CASSYSIAGASGNEQFF. Here the CDR3 DNA reads TGTGCCAGCAGTTACTCGATCGCGGGGGCTTCCGGGAATGAGCAGTTCTTC.

As concerns this clonotype: It may be a read error: a sequence one base away is much more abundant. This sequence joins TRBV29-1 and TRBJ1-2, with 7 bases that match TRBD1. V lost 1 base and J lost 7; bases outside the gene matches: 9. This CDR3 contains 14 residues. CDR1 is SQVTM, CDR2 ANQGSEA, per germline. CDR3 coding DNA: TGCAGCGTTGAAGGGAGGAGGGGGCTGGGTGGCTACACCTTC. Translation gives CSVEGRRGLGGYTF.

This clonotype was seen a few times. The genes are TRBV7-2 and TRBJ2-5; a possible D gene is TRBD2 (6 bases). Germline CDR1 and CDR2: SGHTA and FQGNSA. V was cut by 6 bases and J by 4 bases, with 12 bases left in between. This CDR3 is built from 13 residues. CDR3 residues: CASRALALETQYF. The CDR3 DNA reads as TGTGCCAGCAGGGCACTAGCTCTAGAGACCCAGTACTTC.

This clonotype was observed a handful of times. This rearrangement joins TRBV20-1 to TRBJ2-3, with a possible D match to TRBD2 (5 bases). Trimming removed 5 bases at V and 7 bases at J, with 13 bases between. Germline CDR1 is DFQATT and CDR2 is SNEGSKA (reference sequence). The CDR3 has 12 residues. CDR3 DNA: TGCAGTGCTCCGTCGACGGGAAATACGCAGTATTTT. This encodes CSAPSTGNTQYF.

This clonotype was seen only a few times. This sequence joins TRBV5-1 and TRBJ2-1; a possible D gene is TRBD2 (6 bases). This CDR3 region has 15 residues. The V end lost 7 bases, the J end lost 6 bases, and 20 bases lay between the germline ends. Germline V gene sequence: CDR1 SGHRS, CDR2 YFSETQ. The CDR3 reads CASYPGRAGPNEQFF. CDR3 bases: TGCGCCAGCTACCCCGGCCGAGCGGGCCCCAATGAGCAGTTCTTC.

This rearrangement joins TRBV29-1 to TRBJ2-1; no reliable D call. There are 10 residues in the CDR3. Germline CDR1 is SQVTM and CDR2 is ANQGSEA. The V gene lost 5 bases and the J gene lost 15 bases, with 14 bases spanning the gap. Here the CDR3 reads CSVTQANGFF. The CDR3 DNA is TGCAGCGTTACCCAAGCTAACGGGTTCTTC.

V usage is TRBV10-3 and J usage is TRBJ2-3; 8 bases are shared with TRBD1. Trimming removed 5 bases from V and 4 bases from J; junction bases left unmatched: 5. There are 14 residues in the CDR3. Germline CDR1 and CDR2: ENHRY and SYGVKD. CDR3 in DNA: TGTGCCATCAGTAGTGACAGGGGCCCAGATACGCAGTATTTT. Translating it yields CAISSDRGPDTQYF.

This clonotype was seen many times. The gene calls are TRBV3-1 and TRBJ2-3, with D perhaps matching TRBD1 or TRBD2 (5 bases each). V lost 4 bases and J 3 bases, leaving 11 bases between the germline ends. CDR1 and CDR2 (germline): LGHDT, YNNKEL (reference sequence). The CDR3 spans 14 residues. The CDR3 loop is CASSRGTTTDTQYF. The CDR3 bases are TGTGCCAGCAGCCGAGGGACGACTACAGATACGCAGTATTTT.

A few counts support this clonotype. The J gene is TRBJ1-2, the V gene TRBV5-6, with D uncertain. Germline CDR1 and CDR2: SGHDT and YYEEEE. This CDR3 comprises 16 residues. The V gene lost 0 bases and the J gene lost 0 bases, with 12 bases spanning the gap. In nucleotides, the CDR3 is TGTGCCAGCAGCTTGGGTGCCGGGCCCACTAACTATGGCTACACCTTC. Its translation: CASSLGAGPTNYGYTF.

In its sample, this clonotype was seen a few times. The rearrangement links TRBV12-3 or TRBV12-4 to TRBJ2-7; D not resolved. V was cut by 11 bases and J by 3 bases, with 14 bases left in between. This CDR3 is 12 amino acids long. The CDR3: CASAGLIYEQYF. DNA of the CDR3: TGTGCCTCCGCCGGGCTGATCTACGAGCAGTACTTC.

The chain links TRBV4-3 to TRBJ1-5; D is ambiguous. Trimming pared 1 base from V and 6 bases from J, leaving 7 bases between. Germline-derived CDR1 and CDR2 are LGHNA and YSLEER. The CDR3 is 13 amino acids. The CDR3 DNA follows: TGCGCCAGCAGCCAAGTGGAGGGTCAGCCCCAGCATTTT. This sequence encodes CASSQVEGQPQHF.

The chain couples TRBV10-3 to TRBJ2-6; D uncertain. The V gene lost 9 bases and the J gene lost 1 base, with 4 bases spanning the gap. CDR3 size: 12 residues. Germline V lookup: CDR1 ENHRY, CDR2 SYGVKD. The CDR3 loop reads CAIQSGANVLTF. CDR3 sequence (DNA): TGTGCCATACAATCTGGGGCCAACGTCCTGACTTTC.

The chain links TRBV7-9 to TRBJ2-7, with 13 positions matching TRBD2. The V and J ends lost 5 bases and 7 bases, in that order; junction bases with no gene match: 8. Germline assignment: CDR1 SEHNR and CDR2 FQNEAQ (reference sequence). The CDR3 has 15 amino acids. The CDR3 sequence is CASSITSGGAFEQYF. CDR3 DNA: TGTGCCAGCAGCATTACTAGCGGGGGGGCGTTTGAGCAGTACTTC.

This chain connects TRBV27 to TRBJ2-3; the match to TRBD1 covers 7 bases. Germline loops: CDR1 MNHEY, CDR2 SMNVEV (reference sequence). V lost 2 bases and J lost 2; bases outside the gene matches: 19. CDR3 length: 20 residues. CDR3 region: CASSLSKIEGARTPTDTQYF. CDR3 nucleotide sequence: TGTGCCAGCAGTTTAAGTAAGATCGAGGGGGCGCGAACTCCCACAGATACGCAGTATTTT.

This clonotype was observed a few times. The J gene is TRBJ1-4, the V gene TRBV4-3; no firm D call. Germline CDR1 LGHNA, CDR2 YSLEER. Trimming left V 0 bases short and J 7 bases short, with 24 bases between. The CDR3 runs 19 residues. The CDR3 reads CASSQEPAGQILIGEKLFF. CDR3 DNA sequence: TGCGCCAGCAGCCAAGAACCCGCCGGGCAGATTTTGATCGGTGAAAAACTGTTTTTT.

This chain links TRBV28 with TRBJ2-3; 9 positions agree with TRBD2. CDR3 length equals 17 residues. The V segment lost 8 bases and the J segment 1 base; nucleotides outside the gene matches: 13. From germline, CDR1 is MDHEN and CDR2 SYDVKM. The CDR3: CASCKSGGGAGTDTQYF. DNA of the CDR3: TGTGCCAGCTGTAAGTCGGGCGGGGGGGCCGGCACAGATACGCAGTATTTT. Full variable domain (outside the CDR3, taken from reference TRBV28 and TRBJ2-3): DVKVTQSSRYLVKRTGEKVFLECVQDMDHENMFWYRQDPGLGLRLIYFSYDVKMKEKGDIPEGYSVSREKKERFSLILESASTNQTSMYLCASCKSGGGAGTDTQYFGPGTRLTVL.

This clonotype appeared a few times. This chain links TRBV5-1 with TRBJ2-5; 7 nucleotides agree with TRBD1. The J call may be faulty, since TRBJ2-7 better matches the DNA end. There are 13 residues in the CDR3. Germline V lookup: CDR1 SGHRS, CDR2 YFSETQ. The CDR3 reads CASSFDRAGEQYF. The CDR3 bases are TGCGCCAGCAGCTTCGACAGGGCGGGCGAGCAGTACTTC.

This chain joins TRBV4-3 and TRBJ2-3, with D possibly TRBD2 on 6 matching bases. V gave up 1 base and J gave up 1 base, with 9 bases separating them. Looked up from germline, CDR1 is LGHNA and CDR2 is YSLEER. The CDR3 covers 15 residues. Written as DNA, the CDR3 is TGCGCCAGCAGCCAAGGTTGGGGGGGCACAGATACGCAGTATTTT. This sequence encodes CASSQGWGGTDTQYF.

This clonotype was seen more than once but under ten times. The chain employs TRBV27 and TRBJ2-3; 7 bases agree with TRBD2. The J segment lost 0 bases and the V segment lost 8 bases, leaving 8 bases of the junction unmatched. The germline V gene has CDR1 MNHEY and CDR2 SMNVEV (reference sequence). The CDR3 sequence is 15 residues long. CDR3 in amino acids: CASGAGVPSTDTQYF. In nucleotides, the CDR3 is TGTGCCAGCGGCGCGGGGGTGCCCAGCACAGATACGCAGTATTTT.

The chain has TRBV7-9 and TRBJ1-2; D uncertain. Trimming left V 5 bases short and J 6 bases short, with 13 bases between. Germline-derived CDR1 and CDR2 are SEHNR and FQNEAQ (reference sequence). The CDR3 runs to 13 residues. The CDR3 here is CASSVGLGHGYTF. In DNA form, the CDR3 reads TGTGCCAGCAGCGTAGGGCTAGGGCATGGCTACACCTTC.

This clonotype has only a few counts. This chain links TRBV12-3 or TRBV12-4 with TRBJ2-3, with D perhaps matching TRBD2 (6 bases). The V gene lost 6 bases and the J gene lost 1 base, with 17 bases spanning the gap. CDR3 length: 16 residues. In DNA, the CDR3 is TGTGCCAGCAGCCAACGGAGGGGTAGCCGCACAGATACGCAGTATTTT. This sequence encodes CASSQRRGSRTDTQYF.

This clonotype was counted ten times or more. This chain links TRBV20-1 with TRBJ2-4; 7 positions match TRBD2. The CDR3 is 13 residues long. Trimming took 8 bases from V and 4 from J; bases not matched to a gene: 8. Germline assignment: CDR1 DFQATT and CDR2 SNEGSKA (reference sequence). CDR3 residues: CSRSGETKNIQYF. The CDR3 DNA reads as TGCAGTAGGAGCGGGGAGACTAAAAACATTCAGTACTTC.

The chain uses TRBV12-3 or TRBV12-4 and TRBJ2-1, with TRBD2 matching over 10 bases. The CDR3 covers 14 residues. With 7 bases clipped from V and 2 bases from J, the junction kept 2 bases outside the gene matches. CDR3 protein: CASTLAGAYNEQFF. The CDR3 bases are TGTGCCAGCACCCTAGCGGGGGCCTACAATGAGCAGTTCTTC.

The V gene is TRBV7-9, the J gene TRBJ2-2; possible D gene TRBD2, 5 bases. There are 13 residues in the CDR3. The V gene lost 5 bases and the J gene lost 8 bases, with 12 bases spanning the gap. The germline V gene encodes CDR1 SEHNR and CDR2 FQNEAQ (reference sequence). The CDR3 is CASSRIGVGELFF. In nucleotides, the CDR3 is TGTGCCAGCAGCCGGATCGGGGTTGGGGAGCTGTTTTTT.

The table lists this clonotype with a few counts. The chain employs TRBV11-3 and TRBJ2-1, with D possibly matching TRBD1 (6 bases). With 5 bases removed from V and 5 bases from J, the gap between germline ends came to 13 bases. Germline values: CDR1 SGHNT, CDR2 YENEEA. CDR3 size: 14 residues. CDR3 amino acids: CASSPSGAHNEQFF. The CDR3, as DNA: TGTGCCAGCAGCCCATCAGGGGCCCACAATGAGCAGTTCTTC. The whole variable domain, remainder taken from reference TRBV11-3 and TRBJ2-1, is EAGVVQSPRYKIIEKKQPVAFWCNPISGHNTLYWYLQNLGQGPELLIRYENEEAVDDSQLPKDRFSAERLKGVDSTLKIQPAELGDSAVYLCASSPSGAHNEQFFGPGTRLTVL.

This chain links TRBV4-1 with TRBJ2-1; D not certain. Germline-derived CDR1 and CDR2 are MGHRA and YSYEKL. The CDR3 runs to 13 residues. The V end lost 2 bases, the J end lost 7 bases, and 9 bases lay between the germline ends. DNA of the CDR3: TGCGCCAGCAGCCAACTACATGGTAATGAGCAGTTCTTC. Translated, it gives CASSQLHGNEQFF.

This clonotype has more than one count but fewer than ten. The chain combines TRBV20-1 with TRBJ2-1; 8 nucleotides line up with TRBD2. This CDR3 has 15 residues. V dropped 0 bases and J dropped 4; count of bases not matched to a gene: 5. Germline V gives CDR1 DFQATT, CDR2 SNEGSKA (reference sequence). The CDR3 DNA reads as TGCAGTGCTAGAGATCTGACTAGCGAGTACAATGAGCAGTTCTTC. Residues: CSARDLTSEYNEQFF.

Worth noting for this clonotype: Just one base apart from a much larger clone, this may be a read error. This chain connects TRBV3-1 to TRBJ2-4; no clear D. Germline CDR1 reads LGHDT; CDR2 reads YNNKEL (reference sequence). Between the trimmed V and J ends, which lost 4 bases and 13 bases, there was a span of 29 bases. This CDR3 contains 17 residues. The CDR3 sequence is CASSRLESGESYNEQYF. Here the CDR3 DNA reads TGTGCCAGCAGCCGCCTAGAGTCCGGTGAGTCCTACAATGAGCAGTACTTC.

The rearrangement uses TRBV14 and TRBJ2-3; D is uncertain. Germline lookup yields CDR1 SGHDN and CDR2 FVKESK. The CDR3 is 14 residues long. V was trimmed by 0 bases and J by 5 bases, leaving 9 bases between them. CDR3 protein: CASSQDLTRDTQYF. The CDR3 region has the DNA TGTGCCAGCAGCCAAGATCTGACCCGAGATACGCAGTATTTT.

This clonotype was seen a few times. V is TRBV5-1 and J is TRBJ2-3, with D perhaps TRBD2 (5 bases). The CDR3 spans 15 residues. Trimming left V 0 bases short and J 3 bases short, with 11 bases between. Germline V gene data show CDR1 as SGHRS and CDR2 as YFSETQ. CDR3 residues: CASSLAGVETDTQYF. CDR3 in DNA: TGCGCCAGCAGCTTGGCCGGGGTGGAGACAGATACGCAGTATTTT. The whole variable domain, remainder taken from reference TRBV5-1 and TRBJ2-3, is KAGVTQTPRYLIKTRGQQVTLSCSPISGHRSVSWYQQTPGQGLQFLFEYFSETQRNKGNFPGRFSGRQFSNSRSEMNVSTLELGDSALYLCASSLAGVETDTQYFGPGTRLTVL.

About this clonotype itself: The junction does not match germline at one end; this may be a read error. This chain links TRBV30 with TRBJ2-7; no firm D call. The CDR3 is made up of 12 amino acids. The germline V gene has CDR1 GTSNPN and CDR2 SVGIG (reference sequence). CDR3 protein: CTCYLSSYEQYF. The CDR3 DNA reads as TGTACCTGCTACCTAAGCTCCTACGAGCAGTACTTC.